This entry lists 25 T cell receptor beta chains sequenced from one sample in a study of cytomegalovirus exposure and HLA in healthy donors (dated by TCRdb to 2016 to 2017). Library preparation used the immunoSEQ multiplex PCR assay. The clones in this table, taken by TCRdb from immuneACCESS, are in-frame only. Not every clone is retained; where verified, under half of the shortfall comes from an unresolved V gene, and the cause of the rest is unknown. A total of more than 85,000 clones appear in this sample, around 83% of them only once. Around 4.1% of the sample rests with the top ten. The sequenced material came from PBMCs. These receptors all stem from a woman between 18 and 29 years old in good health and CMV-seropositive.

The CDR3 nucleotides are TGTGCCAGTAGCAGTGGACAGACCTACGAGCAGTACTTC. Amino acid sequence: CASSSGQTYEQYF. This chain joins TRBV19 and TRBJ2-7, with D perhaps TRBD1 (6 bases). Germline CDR1 is LNHDA and CDR2 is SQIVND (reference sequence). Between the trimmed V and J ends, which lost 6 bases and 2 bases, there was a span of 11 bases. This CDR3 region has 13 residues.

V gene TRBV5-6 combines with J gene TRBJ2-7; D might be TRBD2 (6 bases). From germline, CDR1 is SGHDT and CDR2 YYEEEE. The CDR3 has 17 residues. The V gene lost 5 bases and the J gene lost 4 bases, with 25 bases spanning the gap. DNA for the CDR3: TGTGCCAGCAGGTCGGCCCTCCGGGACTCCGGCGGGTACGAGCAGTACTTC. Its protein is CASRSALRDSGGYEQYF.

This clone was counted once. This chain connects TRBV12-5 to TRBJ1-1; perhaps TRBD1 as D (5 bases). Trimming removed 2 bases at V and 0 bases at J, with 10 bases between. Germline V CDR1 and CDR2: LGHNT, FRNRAP. The CDR3 contains 15 residues. DNA for the CDR3: TGTGCTAGTGGTTTGCCGGAAGGGGTGAACACTGAAGCTTTCTTT. Translated, it gives CASGLPEGVNTEAFF.

CDR3 amino acids: CASSLGGTILSYEQYF. DNA for the CDR3: TGTGCCAGCAGCTTAGGAGGTACTATCCTTTCCTACGAGCAGTACTTC. This rearrangement joins TRBV5-4 to TRBJ2-7, with D perhaps matching TRBD2 (5 bases). The CDR3 is 16 amino acids. V was cut by 2 bases and J by 1 base, with 16 bases left in between. In germline, CDR1 is SGHNT, CDR2 YYREEE (reference sequence).

This clone was found once. This rearrangement joins TRBV2 to TRBJ1-2; 8 bases map to TRBD1. J was trimmed by 3 bases and V by 4 bases; bases with no gene match: 4. The CDR3 has 14 amino acids. Germline loops: CDR1 SNHLY, CDR2 FYNNEI. The CDR3 reads CASSAGTGDYGYTF. In DNA, the CDR3 is TGTGCCAGCAGTGCCGGGACAGGAGACTATGGCTACACCTTC.

In the case of this clone: Compared with germline, one end of the junction differs, possibly owing to a read error. The chain recombines TRBV28 with TRBJ2-3, with TRBD2 matching 9 bases. Germline loops: CDR1 MDHEN, CDR2 SYDVKM. This CDR3 region has 12 residues. The CDR3 loop reads CASSSSGARGDF. The CDR3 DNA is TGTGCCAGCAGCTCTAGCGGGGCCCGGGGGGATTTT.

The CDR3 region has the DNA TGTGCCAGCAGCCCGAGGACAGGTTTGAACACTGAAGCTTTCTTT. It yields the protein CASSPRTGLNTEAFF. V is TRBV11-3 and J is TRBJ1-1; TRBD1 matches at 7 bases. CDR1 is SGHNT, CDR2 YENEEA, per germline. CDR3 length: 15 amino acids. The V and J ends lost 5 bases and 0 bases, in that order; junction bases with no gene match: 6.

With respect to this clone: Distinct nucleotide sequences in the sample also encode this CDR3. V usage is TRBV5-1 and J usage is TRBJ2-7, with 10 bases identical to TRBD1. This CDR3 has 14 residues. J was trimmed by 7 bases and V by 0 bases; bases with no gene match: 4. Germline-derived CDR1 and CDR2 are SGHRS and YFSETQ. The CDR3 region has the DNA TGCGCCAGCAGCTTGGGACAGGGGGCTTATGAGCAGTACTTC. Translation gives CASSLGQGAYEQYF.

The J gene is TRBJ1-1, the V gene TRBV7-9, with 7 bases matching TRBD1. Germline CDR1 SEHNR, CDR2 FQNEAQ (reference sequence). Unmatched junction bases numbered 5, after V lost 7 bases and J lost 0 bases. The CDR3 is made up of 14 amino acids. The CDR3 region is CASTGGNMNTEAFF. The DNA of the CDR3 is TGTGCCAGCACAGGGGGAAATATGAACACTGAAGCTTTCTTT.

The chain has TRBV10-2 and TRBJ1-1, with 10 bases that match TRBD1. From germline, CDR1 is WSHSY and CDR2 SAAADI. The CDR3 covers 15 residues. V lost 4 bases, J lost 3 bases, and 5 bases stayed unmatched. The CDR3 region has the DNA TGCGCCAGCAGTGGACAGGGGGCGTTCGACACTGAAGCTTTCTTT. It encodes CASSGQGAFDTEAFF.

This rearrangement joins TRBV2 to TRBJ1-2; perhaps TRBD1 as D (6 bases). This CDR3 contains 13 residues. Germline CDR1 and CDR2: SNHLY and FYNNEI. Trimming shortened V by 7 bases and J by 2 bases, and 11 bases separated the two germline ends. The CDR3: CASTRTENYGYTF. CDR3 nucleotides: TGTGCCAGCACCCGGACAGAAAACTATGGCTACACCTTC.

The rearrangement uses TRBV18 and TRBJ1-1; no reliable D call. Trimming took off 6 bases at V and 1 base at J, with 9 bases between the two ends. The length of the CDR3 is 13 residues. Germline CDR1 KGHSH, CDR2 LQKENI. The CDR3, as DNA: TGTGCCAGCTCCACAGCCTCGAACACTGAAGCTTTCTTT. Protein: CASSTASNTEAFF.

This clone has a single count. V is TRBV18 and J is TRBJ1-1, with 7 bases identical to TRBD1. The V gene's germline CDR1 is KGHSH and CDR2 LQKENI. With V trimmed by 8 bases and J by 3 bases, 12 bases remained unmatched. The CDR3 contains 15 residues. The CDR3 sequence is CASIRTGFEDTEAFF. The DNA of the CDR3 is TGTGCCAGCATAAGGACAGGTTTCGAGGACACTGAAGCTTTCTTT.

The V and J genes are TRBV6-5 and TRBJ1-1; D is unclear. This CDR3 has 11 residues. Trimming removed 6 bases at V and 6 bases at J, with 8 bases between. In germline, CDR1 is MNHEY, CDR2 SVGAGI. In DNA, the CDR3 is TGTGCCAGCAGAGACTTGGCTGAAGCTTTCTTT. Protein product: CASRDLAEAFF.

In its sample, this clone was seen once. As DNA, the CDR3 is TGTGCCAGCAGTGTGGCGACAGGGAAAGGGAATGAGCAGTTCTTC. It translates to CASSVATGKGNEQFF. The genes are TRBV6-4 and TRBJ2-1; 7 positions match TRBD1. The CDR3 sequence is 15 residues long. With V trimmed by 4 bases and J by 7 bases, 10 bases remained unmatched. The germline V gene has CDR1 MRHNA and CDR2 SNTAGT.

This clone appeared a single time. The J gene is TRBJ1-2, the V gene TRBV2; D is possibly TRBD1 (5 bases). The V gene lost 7 bases and the J gene lost 2 bases, with 14 bases spanning the gap. CDR1 and CDR2 (germline): SNHLY, FYNNEI. The length of the CDR3 is 14 residues. The CDR3 sequence is CASTDGGMNYGYTF. CDR3 coding DNA: TGTGCCAGCACCGACGGGGGAATGAACTATGGCTACACCTTC. The full variable domain, in which reference TRBV2 and TRBJ1-2 provide the parts outside the CDR3, is EPEVTQTPSHQVTQMGQEVILRCVPISNHLYFYWYRQILGQKVEFLVSFYNNEISEKSEIFDDQFSVERPDGSNFTLKIRSTKLEDSAMYFCASTDGGMNYGYTFGSGTRLTVV.

The chain recombines TRBV5-1 with TRBJ1-6; TRBD1 aligns across 10 bases. This CDR3 region has 16 residues. In germline, CDR1 is SGHRS, CDR2 YFSETQ. The V segment lost 4 bases and the J segment 7 bases; nucleotides outside the gene matches: 8. CDR3 bases: TGCGCCAGCAGCAACCGGGACAGGGGTTACAATTCACCCCTCCACTTT. Translating gives CASSNRDRGYNSPLHF.

This clone has more than one count but fewer than ten. The chain links TRBV21-1 to TRBJ1-2; no DNA check was done on the table's D call, TRBD1. TRBV21-1 is a pseudogene segment. The CDR3 covers 17 residues. The CDR3 loop is CASSKPGTVPLLGGYTF. CDR3 coding DNA: TGTGCCAGCAGCAAACCCGGGACAGTACCTTTACTAGGCGGCTACACCTTC.

The chain carries TRBV27 and TRBJ2-3; tentative D call: TRBD2 (6 bases). V was pared by 3 bases and J by 8 bases, with 21 bases between. The CDR3 runs 16 residues. CDR1 and CDR2 (germline): MNHEY, SMNVEV (reference sequence). The CDR3 protein is CASSFREGLQTLTQYF. Here the CDR3 DNA reads TGTGCCAGCAGTTTCCGTGAGGGACTTCAAACTCTTACGCAGTATTTT.

The chain uses TRBV27 and TRBJ2-2; 7 bases align to TRBD2. The CDR3 is 16 amino acids. Germline V gene lookup returns CDR1 MNHEY and CDR2 SMNVEV (reference sequence). The trim removed 0 bases at V and 2 bases at J, leaving 3 bases unmatched. In nucleotides, the CDR3 is TGTGCCAGCAGTTTATCGAGCGGGGTTAACACCGGGGAGCTGTTTTTT. Translation: CASSLSSGVNTGELFF.

The J gene is TRBJ1-4, the V gene TRBV2; D is uncertain. This CDR3 region has 15 residues. The V end lost 6 bases, the J end lost 7 bases, and 18 bases lay between the germline ends. The germline gives CDR1 SNHLY, CDR2 FYNNEI. The CDR3: CASSPDEGAGEKLFF. In DNA, the CDR3 is TGTGCCAGCAGCCCGGATGAGGGCGCGGGTGAAAAACTGTTTTTT.

The chain couples TRBV11-3 to TRBJ2-1; D call uncertain. V dropped 2 bases and J dropped 0 bases, with 8 bases sitting between them. The CDR3 runs to 15 residues. Per the germline V gene, CDR1 is SGHNT and CDR2 is YENEEA. CDR3 in amino acids: CASSLLLLSYNEQFF. DNA of the CDR3: TGTGCCAGCAGCTTACTCCTTCTCTCCTACAATGAGCAGTTCTTC.

This clone is deemed medium-sized. This chain joins TRBV6-4 and TRBJ2-2; D remains ambiguous. Per germline, CDR1 MRHNA and CDR2 SNTAGT. The CDR3 runs 13 residues. V shed 0 bases and J shed 3 bases, with 2 bases lying between them. The CDR3 loop reads CASSDSDTGELFF. CDR3 nucleotides: TGTGCCAGCAGTGACTCCGACACCGGGGAGCTGTTTTTT.

The rearrangement uses TRBV18 and TRBJ1-5; D ambiguous. V lost 8 bases and J 7 bases, leaving 15 bases between the germline ends. The germline gives CDR1 KGHSH, CDR2 LQKENI. This CDR3 is built from 13 residues. CDR3 in DNA: TGTGCCAGCACCACCACTGGAGGACAGCCCCAGCATTTT. Translation: CASTTTGGQPQHF.

Many counts were recorded for this clone. The genes are TRBV6-1 and TRBJ1-5, with 12 nucleotides matching TRBD1. The junction had 7 bases not matched to a gene; V was cut back by 4 bases and J by 0 bases. Per the germline V gene, CDR1 is MNHNS and CDR2 is SASEGT. This CDR3 spans 18 amino acids. CDR3 sequence: CASSGRDRGLLSNQPQHF. In DNA form, the CDR3 reads TGTGCCAGCAGTGGCCGGGACAGGGGGCTTCTTAGCAATCAGCCCCAGCATTTT.